This T cell receptor (beta chain) was sequenced in a study of tumor and adjacent non-tumor tissue in lung cancer. Three rounds of nested PCR, following a modified ARM-PCR protocol, produced the TCRbeta library. TCRdb called the multiplex PCR reads again in MiXCR, with one record for every CDR3 protein. Of approximately 76,000 distinct CDR3 sequences in the sample, about two thirds were seen once. The V gene's germline CDR1 is MNHEY and CDR2 SVGAGI. The CDR3 loop spans 15 amino acids. RNA was extracted from bulk tissue without any cell sorting. This clonotype was detected once. Its ends do not fully match the called genes, so a read error is possible.

The sequenced sample was lung tumor tissue. The receptor comes from a woman in her sixties or seventies with non-small cell lung cancer. The chain combines TRBV6-5 with TRBJ1-5; 7 positions match TRBD1. The CDR3 nucleotides are TGTGCCAGCAGTTGCTCGACAGGGAGCAATCAGCCCCAGCACTTT. Translated: CASSCSTGSNQPQHF.